This is a list of T cell receptor beta chains from one sample in a study of T cell changes during pregnancy in multiple sclerosis. The data were produced by immunoSEQ multiplex PCR, yet TCRdb's version contains in-frame clones alone and is incomplete. The repertoire holds 60,000 or so clones, with roughly nine tenths as singletons. The input for sequencing was peripheral blood, taken before pregnancy. Receptors were obtained from a female donor with multiple sclerosis, enrolled in a pregnancy study. Both conserved end residues are part of each CDR3. D genes are given only for firm matches. Size is stated for part of the rows, as once, few or many counts, or as a class when the clone is expanded.

D | J | V | size | CDR3 | DNA
. | TRBJ1-1 | TRBV25-1 | . | CASSEYGIRGTEAFF | TGTGCCAGCAGTGAATACGGAATTAGGGGAACTGAAGCTTTCTTT
. | TRBJ1-2 | TRBV19 | . | CASSEGSFNYGYTF | TGTGCCAGCTCGGAGGGGAGCTTTAACTATGGCTACACCTTC
TRBD1 | TRBJ1-1 | TRBV19 | . | CASSTQTGKTEAFF | TGTGCCAGTAGTACCCAGACAGGGAAGACTGAAGCTTTCTTT
. | TRBJ1-2 | TRBV6-6 | . | CASSYEGLDYGYTF | TGTGCCAGCAGTTACGAGGGACTGGATTATGGCTACACCTTC
. | TRBJ2-3 | TRBV9 | . | CASSVEPKDTQYF | TGTGCCAGCAGCGTAGAGCCGAAAGATACGCAGTATTTT
. | TRBJ2-3 | TRBV4-1 | . | CASSPHGGSGPTDTQYF | TGCGCCAGCAGCCCCCATGGGGGGTCCGGCCCCACAGATACGCAGTATTTT
. | TRBJ1-2 | TRBV6-1 | . | CASRTRAPSQGYTF | TGTGCCAGCAGGACCAGGGCCCCCTCTCAAGGCTACACCTTC
TRBD1 | TRBJ1-1 | TRBV7-9 | . | CASSLGGTGIEAFF | TGTGCCAGCAGCTTAGGGGGGACAGGGATTGAAGCTTTCTTT
. | TRBJ2-4 | TRBV19 | . | CASSIDRGSTKNIQYF | TGTGCCAGTAGTATAGATAGGGGGTCGACCAAAAACATTCAGTACTTC
. | TRBJ2-7 | TRBV7-2 | . | CASSSRPYYEQYF | TGTGCCAGCAGCTCTCGTCCCTACTACGAGCAGTACTTC
. | TRBJ2-3 | TRBV11-3 | . | CASSLLPGTGGGTQYF | TGTGCCAGCAGCTTGTTACCGGGGACCGGGGGTGGTACGCAGTATTTT
. | TRBJ1-1 | TRBV30 | . | CAWSGGLRHTEAFF | TGTGCCTGGAGTGGGGGACTGAGACACACTGAAGCTTTCTTT
. | TRBJ2-5 | TRBV11-2 | . | CASSKLTRETQYF | TGTGCCAGCAGCAAGCTAACTCGGGAGACCCAGTACTTC
TRBD1 | TRBJ1-1 | TRBV6-5 | . | CASSYLGQVMNTEAFF | TGTGCCAGCAGTTACCTTGGACAGGTGATGAACACTGAAGCTTTCTTT
. | TRBJ2-5 | TRBV18 | . | CASSPRAKETQYF | TGTGCCAGCTCACCCAGGGCGAAAGAGACCCAGTACTTC
. | TRBJ2-5 | TRBV18 | . | CASSPPAGGGETQYF | TGTGCCAGCTCACCACCAGCAGGCGGAGGAGAGACCCAGTACTTC
TRBD1 | TRBJ1-1 | TRBV5-5 | . | CASSALHRGRTEAFF | TGTGCCAGCAGCGCGTTGCACAGGGGGCGGACTGAAGCTTTCTTT
TRBD1 | TRBJ2-7 | TRBV7-9 | . | CASSPGRDRASEQYF | TGTGCCAGCAGCCCCGGCCGGGACAGGGCATCCGAGCAGTACTTC
. | TRBJ2-5 | TRBV5-6 | . | CASSLGTGLQETQYF | TGTGCCAGCAGCTTGGGTACTGGACTCCAAGAGACCCAGTACTTC
. | TRBJ1-2 | TRBV7-2 | . | CASSLIQTAAYGYTF | TGTGCCAGCAGCTTAATACAGACGGCCGCCTATGGCTACACCTTC
TRBD1 | TRBJ2-2 | TRBV6-5 | . | CASSYSTGVVGELFF | TGTGCCAGCAGTTATTCTACAGGGGTGGTCGGGGAGCTGTTTTTT
TRBD1 | TRBJ1-1 | TRBV19 | . | CASSPRDRGPTEAFF | TGTGCCAGTAGTCCCCGGGACAGGGGGCCCACTGAAGCTTTCTTT
TRBD2 | TRBJ2-7 | TRBV5-6 | . | CASSSPGLTREQYF | TGTGCCAGCAGCTCACCGGGACTAACGCGAGAGCAGTACTTC
. | TRBJ2-7 | TRBV7-2 | . | CASSPSGSTGVKFYEQYF | TGTGCCAGCAGTCCCTCTGGGTCCACGGGGGTAAAGTTCTACGAGCAGTACTTC
. | TRBJ2-1 | TRBV9 | . | CASSVAGDTTYNEQFF | TGTGCCAGCAGCGTAGCTGGGGACACTACCTACAATGAGCAGTTCTTC
TRBD2 | TRBJ2-7 | TRBV7-9 | . | CASSYSGGGEQYF | TGTGCCAGCAGCTACAGCGGGGGGGGCGAGCAGTACTTC
. | TRBJ1-1 | TRBV27 | . | CASSLATIGNTEAFF | TGTGCCAGCAGTTTAGCGACAATAGGGAACACTGAAGCTTTCTTT
TRBD2 | TRBJ2-5 | TRBV7-6 | . | CASSPSGGRETQYF | TGTGCCAGCAGCCCTAGCGGGGGGCGGGAGACCCAGTACTTC
. | TRBJ2-2 | TRBV7-7 | once | CASSTRAGELFF | TGTGCCAGCAGCACGCGGGCCGGGGAGCTGTTTTTT
. | TRBJ2-7 | TRBV29-1 | . | CSVLGAREQYF | TGCAGCGTTCTGGGGGCCCGGGAGCAGTACTTC
. | TRBJ1-1 | TRBV2 | few | CASRGGTEAFF | TGTGCCAGCAGGGGGGGGACTGAAGCTTTCTTT
. | TRBJ2-3 | TRBV4-2 | . | CASSRPELRQGTDTQYF | TGTGCCAGCAGCCGGCCTGAATTAAGACAAGGCACAGATACGCAGTATTTT
. | TRBJ1-3 | TRBV5-6 | . | CASSWGVLTSGNTIYF | TGTGCCAGCAGCTGGGGGGTCTTAACCTCTGGAAACACCATATATTTT
. | TRBJ2-3 | TRBV12-5 | . | CASREPSSTDTQYF | TGTGCTAGTCGTGAGCCCTCTAGCACAGATACGCAGTATTTT
TRBD1 | TRBJ2-7 | TRBV2 | . | CASSEQGALDEQYF | TGTGCCAGCAGTGAACAGGGGGCTCTCGACGAGCAGTACTTC
TRBD2 | TRBJ2-3 | TRBV9 | . | CASSVGGGASDTQYF | TGTGCCAGCAGCGTCGGCGGGGGGGCCTCAGATACGCAGTATTTT
TRBD1 | TRBJ2-3 | TRBV15 | . | CATSRGRGTPGTQYF | TGTGCCACCAGCAGAGGCAGGGGGACCCCAGGTACGCAGTATTTT
. | TRBJ2-5 | TRBV2 | . | CASSEASGRGTQYF | TGTGCCAGCAGTGAAGCGTCCGGCCGGGGGACCCAGTACTTC
. | TRBJ1-1 | TRBV18 | . | CASRGGAGSTEAFF | TGTGCCAGCCGGGGGGGCGCCGGGTCGACTGAAGCTTTCTTT
. | TRBJ2-2 | TRBV7-2 | . | CASSLGAGNTGELFF | TGTGCCAGCAGCTTAGGGGCGGGAAACACCGGGGAGCTGTTTTTT
. | TRBJ1-6 | TRBV9 | . | CASSVDSNSPLHF | TGTGCCAGCAGCGTAGACAGCAATTCACCCCTCCACTTT
. | TRBJ2-3 | TRBV4-1 | once | CASSQVFADTQYF | TGCGCCAGCAGCCAGGTTTTCGCGGATACGCAGTATTTT
TRBD1 | TRBJ1-2 | TRBV7-9 | once | CASSPGQGGRKGYTF | TGTGCCAGCAGCCCCGGACAGGGTGGTAGAAAAGGCTACACCTTC
TRBD1 | TRBJ1-2 | TRBV6-6 | . | CASSYFVRGQTYGYTF | TGTGCCAGCAGTTATTTTGTGAGGGGACAGACGTATGGCTACACCTTC
TRBD1 | TRBJ2-7 | TRBV9 | . | CASSPRTGSSYEQYF | TGTGCCAGCAGCCCACGGACAGGGAGCTCCTACGAGCAGTACTTC
. | TRBJ1-2 | TRBV7-2 | . | CASSFPGLGHYGYTF | TGTGCCAGCAGCTTCCCTGGACTAGGGCACTATGGCTACACCTTC
TRBD2 | TRBJ2-5 | TRBV29-1 | . | CSVGTSGSIRETQYF | TGCAGCGTGGGGACTAGCGGGTCTATCCGGGAGACCCAGTACTTC
TRBD2 | TRBJ2-7 | TRBV7-6 | . | CASSLGGGAGEQYF | TGTGCCAGCAGTTTAGGCGGGGGGGCAGGAGAGCAGTACTTC
. | TRBJ2-1 | TRBV6-4 | . | CASSRVNDNEQFF | TGTGCCAGCAGCCGGGTCAATGACAATGAGCAGTTCTTC
. | TRBJ1-1 | TRBV30 | few | CAWGGRSAFF | TGTGCCTGGGGAGGCCGTTCAGCTTTCTTT
TRBD2 | TRBJ2-5 | TRBV7-3 | . | CASSLGLAGRETQYF | TGTGCCAGCAGCTTAGGACTAGCGGGGAGAGAGACCCAGTACTTC
TRBD2 | TRBJ2-5 | TRBV30 | . | CAWRRGAGETQYF | TGTGCCTGGAGGCGGGGGGCCGGGGAGACCCAGTACTTC
. | TRBJ2-5 | TRBV7-6 | . | CASSLPGEETQYF | TGTGCCAGCAGCCTCCCGGGGGAAGAGACCCAGTACTTC